These T cell receptor beta chains were read from a single sample in a study of immune evolution from preneoplasia to lung adenocarcinoma. Measured with immunoSEQ multiplex PCR; TCRdb has only the in-frame clones, and not every one. The sample lists about 5,500 clones, around four fifths occurring once. Sequencing was done on a sample of FFPE minimally invasive lung adenocarcinoma tissue. These receptor sequences come from a person in their sixties or seventies with lung adenocarcinoma. CDR3s include the opening cysteine and the closing phenylalanine or tryptophan. A D gene is named only where the DNA matches it firmly. Size is stated for part of the rows, as once, few or many counts, or as a class when the clone is expanded.

v_call	clone_size	j_call	d_call	cdr3_nt	cdr3_aa
TRBV7-8	-	TRBJ2-7	-	TGTGCCAGCAGCCTGCGACAGGGAGGGCCCTACGAGCAGTACTTC	CASSLRQGGPYEQYF
TRBV9	-	TRBJ2-7	-	TGTGCCAGCAGCGTAGGACTGGACTCCTACGAGCAGTACTTC	CASSVGLDSYEQYF
TRBV5-1	-	TRBJ2-5	-	TGCGCCAGCAGCCCCGACAGACCCTGGATCCAGTACTTC	CASSPDRPWIQYF
TRBV30	-	TRBJ2-1	TRBD2	TGTGCCTGGAACGGACTAGCGGGAGCGGATGAGCAGTTCTTC	CAWNGLAGADEQFF
TRBV9	-	TRBJ2-5	-	TGTGCCAGCAGCGTCGATGCCCAAGAGACCCAGTACTTC	CASSVDAQETQYF
TRBV7-7	-	TRBJ2-3	-	TGTGCTAGCAGCTGGGGACTCGACACAGATACGCAGTATTTT	CASSWGLDTDTQYF
TRBV18	-	TRBJ1-5	-	TGTGCCAGCTCACCAGTCGGGGGGAATGTAAATAGCAATCAGCCCCAGCATTTT	CASSPVGGNVNSNQPQHF
TRBV5-1	-	TRBJ1-1	-	TGCGCCAGCAGCTTTACTCAGTCTATGAACACTAAAGCTTTCTTT	CASSFTQSMNTKAFF
TRBV9	-	TRBJ1-1	-	TGTGCCAGCAGCGTAGGGGCGGGTTTGAACACTGAAGCTTTCTTT	CASSVGAGLNTEAFF
TRBV6-6	-	TRBJ1-2	TRBD1	TGTGCCAGCAGTTCACAGGACAGGGGCTACTATGGCTACACCTTC	CASSSQDRGYYGYTF
TRBV5-4	-	TRBJ2-7	-	TGTGCCAGCAGCTTGGGCCGGGACAACTCCTACGAGCAGTACTTC	CASSLGRDNSYEQYF
TRBV6-4	-	TRBJ2-2	TRBD1	TGTGCCAGCAGTGACTCGGGACAGCACACCGGGGAGCTGTTTTTT	CASSDSGQHTGELFF
TRBV30	-	TRBJ2-4	-	TGTGCCTGGAGTGTACTCGTGGGGGACATTCAGTACTTC	CAWSVLVGDIQYF
TRBV18	-	TRBJ1-1	-	TGTGCCAGCTCACCGTCAGGCTCGAACACTGAAGCTTTCTTT	CASSPSGSNTEAFF
TRBV12-1	once	TRBJ2-7	-	TGTGCCAGCAGCCTACATCGAACTAGGATCGCAGACGAGCAGTACTTC	CASSLHRTRIADEQYF
TRBV7-6	-	TRBJ1-3	-	TGTGCCAGCAGGGCGGCCACCTCTGGAAACACCATATATTTT	CASRAATSGNTIYF
TRBV19	-	TRBJ2-1	-	TGTGCCAGTAGTAGGGACTTCTACAATGAGCAGTTCTTC	CASSRDFYNEQFF
TRBV6-1	-	TRBJ2-3	-	TGTGCCAGCAGTGCATTTAGAGACGTACGCGGAGATACGCAGTATTTT	CASSAFRDVRGDTQYF
TRBV5-4	-	TRBJ1-5	-	TGTGCCAGCAGCTTGGGGGGACGGAGAGGGGAGCCCCAGCATTTT	CASSLGGRRGEPQHF
TRBV30	-	TRBJ2-1	TRBD2	TGTGCCTCCCGACTAGCGGGGGGGTTTGAGCAGTTCTTC	CASRLAGGFEQFF
TRBV11-3	once	TRBJ1-3	-	TGTGCCAGCAGACTAACCGGGACAAAAGGAAACACCATATATTTT	CASRLTGTKGNTIYF
TRBV4-3	-	TRBJ1-2	-	TGCGCCAGCAGCCAAGATTCGTTGGGGAACTATGGCTACACCTTC	CASSQDSLGNYGYTF
TRBV19	once	TRBJ1-3	-	TGTGCCAGTAGGATGATGAACACCATATATTTT	CASRMMNTIYF
TRBV30	-	TRBJ1-3	-	TGTGCCTGGAGTGACGGGCAGGCCTCTGGAAACACCATATATTTT	CAWSDGQASGNTIYF
TRBV18	-	TRBJ1-2	TRBD1	TGTGCCAGCTCACAGGGGGCCGGGTATGGCTACACCTTC	CASSQGAGYGYTF
TRBV27	few	TRBJ2-1	-	TGTGCCAGCAGTCTACAGGGTTACAATGAGCAGTTCTTC	CASSLQGYNEQFF
TRBV6-5	-	TRBJ2-5	-	TGTGCCAGCAGAAGGACGGACGATGAAGTGGAGACCCAGTACTTC	CASRRTDDEVETQYF
TRBV6-5	-	TRBJ2-7	-	TGTGCCAGCAGTTACACGGGGGCGAATGAGCAGTACTTC	CASSYTGANEQYF
TRBV10-1	-	TRBJ2-3	TRBD2	TGCGCCAGCAGCTCCGGGACTAGTAATTCTGGCACAGATACGCAGTATTTT	CASSSGTSNSGTDTQYF
TRBV18	-	TRBJ1-6	-	TGTGCCAGCTCGCTCGACAGAGTATCACCCCTCCACTTT	CASSLDRVSPLHF
TRBV15	-	TRBJ2-6	TRBD1	TGTGCCACCAGCAGATTGACAGGGGGCCTCTCTGGGGCCAACGTCCTGACTTTC	CATSRLTGGLSGANVLTF
TRBV7-7	-	TRBJ2-6	-	TGTGCTAGCAGCTTAGGCACACAGGGATCTGGGGCCAACGTCCTGACTTTC	CASSLGTQGSGANVLTF
TRBV9	-	TRBJ1-3	-	TGTGCCAGCAGCGGGTCCGGAAACACCATATATTTT	CASSGSGNTIYF
TRBV11-3	-	TRBJ2-7	-	TGTGCCAGCAGCTCCCATATCTACGAGCAGTACTTC	CASSSHIYEQYF
TRBV4-1	-	TRBJ2-3	TRBD2	TGCGCCAGCAGCCAAGATTTAGAAGCGGGATTTACGCAGTATTTT	CASSQDLEAGFTQYF
TRBV7-9	-	TRBJ2-7	TRBD1	TGTGCCAGCAGCCCCCGGGACAGGGTCTCCTACGAGCAGTACTTC	CASSPRDRVSYEQYF
TRBV29-1	-	TRBJ2-1	TRBD2	TGCAGCGTTCAGCGGGAGATTTCAAATGAGCAGTTCTTC	CSVQREISNEQFF
TRBV28	-	TRBJ2-2	TRBD2	TGTGCCAGCAGTGGAGCGGGGGCGGTCGGGGAGCTGTTTTTT	CASSGAGAVGELFF
TRBV4-1	-	TRBJ2-7	-	TGCGCCAGCAGCCAAGGATTGGGGAGGACCATCTACGAGCAGTACTTC	CASSQGLGRTIYEQYF
TRBV28	-	TRBJ1-5	-	TGTGCCAGCAGTTTAAGTGGCGGGGCGAATCAGCCCCAGCATTTT	CASSLSGGANQPQHF